The sequence of this T cell receptor (beta chain) was determined in a study of shared clonotypes between healthy human individuals. Germline V gives CDR1 SEHNR, CDR2 FQNEAQ (reference sequence). The CDR3 contains 14 residues. The V and J ends lost 8 bases and 5 bases respectively, with 16 bases between them. The material for each subset, its genomic DNA, was split evenly across several immunoSEQ plates. Clones were read by immunoSEQ multiplex PCR, and TCRdb kept only the in-frame ones, dropping some. The table records over 1.4 million clones, roughly 96% of them present only once. Sequenced sample: naive CD4+ T cells sorted from blood. Subset: CD45RA+ positively selected. This receptor was obtained from a young man in good health. This chain uses TRBV7-9 with TRBJ2-1; tentatively, D is TRBD1 or TRBD2 (5 bases each). The CDR3 here is CASEGQTGNNEQFF. Here the CDR3 DNA reads TGTGCCAGCGAGGGGCAAACCGGGAACAATGAGCAGTTCTTC. The variable domain in full, with the rest retrieved from reference TRBV7-9 and TRBJ2-1, is DTGVSQNPRHKITKRGQNVTFRCDPISEHNRLYWYRQTLGQGPEFLTYFQNEAQLEKSRLLSDRFSAERPKGSFSTLEIQRTEQGDSAMYLCASEGQTGNNEQFFGPGTRLTVL.